Given below is one TCR beta chain in context. The antigen remains unidentified. The record originates from a study of T-cell memory formation after mild COVID-19. TCRdb independently ran MiXCR on the 5' RACE reads; one entry per CDR3 protein. The data contain about 290,000 distinct CDR3 sequences, less than 20% of them singletons. V lost 0 bases and J lost 7, with 12 bases in between. CDR3 size: 14 residues. From germline, CDR1 is SEHNR and CDR2 FQNEAQ (reference sequence). Overall study findings and caveats: Contracting clones localized mainly to CM and EM when CD4+ and mainly to EMRA when CD8+.

The clonotype originates from a man aged 18-30 years who had mild COVID-19 (a few samples of this study predate the infection). Cell type and time point are not known. The rearrangement links TRBV7-9 to TRBJ1-1; D might be TRBD1 (5 bases). The sequenced material came from PBMCs or a T cell subset sorted from them (not recorded which). As DNA, the CDR3 is TGTGCCAGCAGCTTAGCCGGGACGAGGGATGAAGCTTTCTTT. Translation: CASSLAGTRDEAFF.